This TCR beta chain was sequenced for a study of T-cell reconstitution after alpha-beta-depleted transplantation in children. Overall study results and limits: The high TCRbeta diversity at day 60 in some patients came from surviving recipient T cells and thymic progenitors. Reported findings indicate that, about two months after transplant, alpha-beta T cells came from several hundred expanded clones, which were derived from non-depleted graft cells. It was newly produced T cells that mostly accounted for T-cell counts and diversity one year after transplant.

Preparation of the TCRbeta library involved a method that used unique molecular identifiers. Each CDR3 protein is one row after TCRdb ran MiXCR on the PCR reads. Counted here are 700,000 to 950,000 distinct CDR3 sequences, roughly 15% occurring once; the ten biggest clones make up around 5.3%. There are 16 residues in the CDR3. Trimming cost V 3 bases and J 7 bases; bases outside gene matches: 14. As concerns this clonotype: The target antigen is unknown.

The sequence came from a male patient younger than 18 who had a stem cell transplant for acute lymphoblastic leukemia, so the T cells may come from the graft donor. The rearrangement joins TRBV12-3 or TRBV12-4 to TRBJ2-7; TRBD1 matches 8 bases. Sequenced here: PBMCs, mostly from graft donor cells, sampled 360 days after TCRalphabeta/CD19-depleted stem cell transplant. The CDR3 DNA sequence: TGTGCCAGCAGTTTTTCAGGACAGGGCGGTTTTTTGGAGCAGTACTTC. Protein product: CASSFSGQGGFLEQYF.